These 28 T cell receptor beta chains originate from one sample sequenced in a study of T cells after somatic rescue of genetic block. The table came from immunoSEQ multiplex PCR; TCRdb's copy has only in-frame clones and leaves some out. The top ten clones hold 25% to 30% of a sample with approximately 14,000 clones, over 60% of them seen once. Sequenced: peripheral blood mononuclear cells (PBMCs). All receptors derive from a man younger than 35.

In its sample, this clone was seen once. The J gene is TRBJ2-5, the V gene TRBV18; 7 nucleotides match TRBD2. CDR3 length: 15 residues. The J segment lost 2 bases and the V segment lost 3 bases, leaving 6 bases of the junction unmatched. Germline V lookup: CDR1 KGHSH, CDR2 LQKENI. This CDR3 is CASSPSGTLQETQYF. CDR3 DNA sequence: TGTGCCAGCTCACCGAGCGGGACTCTACAAGAGACCCAGTACTTC.

The V call is TRBV20-1, the J call TRBJ2-1, with TRBD1 matching 7 bases. Looked up from germline, CDR1 is DFQATT and CDR2 is SNEGSKA (reference sequence). CDR3 length equals 11 residues. The DNA of the CDR3 is TGCAGCCCGACAGGGCAAAGTGAGCAGTTCTTC. This translates into CSPTGQSEQFF.

V and J are TRBV18 and TRBJ2-5; 9 bases are a match to TRBD2. The CDR3 is 15 residues long. V dropped 3 bases and J dropped 1; count of bases not matched to a gene: 3. Germline-derived CDR1 and CDR2 are KGHSH and LQKENI. Here the CDR3 DNA reads TGTGCCAGCTCACCGCGGGGGGGAGGCCAAGAGACCCAGTACTTC. Residues: CASSPRGGGQETQYF.

The chain couples TRBV7-8 to TRBJ1-1, with TRBD1 matching over 8 bases. The CDR3 is made up of 18 amino acids. The J segment lost 0 bases and the V segment lost 2 bases, leaving 11 bases of the junction unmatched. Germline V gene data show CDR1 as SGHVS and CDR2 as FQNEAQ. The CDR3 reads CASSLWPGQASMNTEAFF. The CDR3, as DNA: TGTGCCAGCAGCTTATGGCCGGGACAGGCCTCTATGAACACTGAAGCTTTCTTT.

The chain recombines TRBV13 with TRBJ2-3; no reliable D call. This CDR3 is built from 15 residues. Germline CDR1 reads PRHDT; CDR2 reads FYEKMQ (reference sequence). V lost 3 bases and J lost 4, with 14 bases in between. The CDR3 DNA follows: TGTGCCAGCAGCTTTGGGCTAATTTTTGCAGATACGCAGTATTTT. Its protein product is CASSFGLIFADTQYF.

CDR3 loop: CASSLARTGRFYEQYF. The CDR3 bases are TGTGCCAGCAGTTTAGCTAGGACAGGGAGGTTTTACGAGCAGTACTTC. The chain joins TRBV27 to TRBJ2-7; 8 nucleotides align to TRBD1. V shed 2 bases, J shed 4 bases, and the junction held 10 bases outside the gene matches. This CDR3 contains 16 residues. CDR1 and CDR2 (germline): MNHEY, SMNVEV (reference sequence).

The rearrangement uses TRBV11-2 and TRBJ2-7; no definite D call. CDR1 and CDR2 from the germline V gene are SGHAT and FQNNGV. Trimming stripped 1 base from V and 3 bases from J, with 10 bases between. The CDR3 is 14 amino acids. This CDR3 reads CASSLVTDGYEQYF. The CDR3 DNA reads as TGTGCCAGCAGCTTAGTTACGGACGGCTACGAGCAGTACTTC.

The J gene is TRBJ2-3, the V gene TRBV7-8; D gene ambiguous. V was pared by 3 bases and J by 2 bases, with 15 bases between. In germline, CDR1 is SGHVS, CDR2 FQNEAQ. CDR3 size: 16 residues. The CDR3 is CASSFTNRLATDTQYF. DNA for the CDR3: TGTGCCAGCAGCTTCACCAACCGACTGGCCACAGATACGCAGTATTTT.

The chain couples TRBV5-1 to TRBJ1-2, with D unclear. The CDR3 is made up of 13 amino acids. The germline CDR1 and CDR2 sequences are SGHRS and YFSETQ. The V gene lost 4 bases and the J gene lost 8 bases, with 15 bases spanning the gap. The CDR3 bases are TGCGCCAGCAGCCCGATCGCCCCCGAGGGCTACACCTTC. Encoded protein: CASSPIAPEGYTF.

This clone was recorded only once. The chain has TRBV20-1 and TRBJ1-4; D is unclear. This CDR3 is 11 amino acids long. Deletions cut 1 base from V and 5 bases from J, with 2 bases between. CDR1 DFQATT and CDR2 SNEGSKA come from the germline V gene (reference sequence). In DNA form, the CDR3 reads TGCAGTGCTAGAGTAAATGAAAAACTGTTTTTT. Translation gives CSARVNEKLFF.

The J gene is TRBJ1-2, the V gene TRBV30, with 7 bases fitting TRBD1. V was pared by 3 bases and J by 3 bases, with 4 bases of the junction left unmatched. The CDR3 extends over 13 amino acids. The germline V gene has CDR1 GTSNPN and CDR2 SVGIG (reference sequence). As DNA, the CDR3 is TGTGCCTGGAGGGCTACAGGGGACTATGGCTACACCTTC. It specifies CAWRATGDYGYTF.

This chain uses TRBV5-4 with TRBJ1-2; maybe TRBD1 (6 bases). The germline gives CDR1 SGHNT, CDR2 YYREEE (reference sequence). This CDR3 spans 15 amino acids. V was trimmed by 4 bases and J by 1 base, leaving 14 bases between them. As DNA, the CDR3 is TGTGCCAGCAGCCCATACAGGGTTCTTAACTATGGCTACACCTTC. Translating gives CASSPYRVLNYGYTF.

The V call is TRBV30, the J call TRBJ1-6; D is unclear. Germline loops: CDR1 GTSNPN, CDR2 SVGIG (reference sequence). This CDR3 comprises 13 residues. V lost 2 bases to trimming and J lost 10 bases, with 12 bases between them. Here the CDR3 reads CAWSRESRSPLHF. The CDR3 DNA is TGTGCCTGGAGTCGGGAGAGTAGGTCACCCCTCCACTTT. Together with reference TRBV30 and TRBJ1-6, the CDR3 gives the full variable domain: SQTIHQWPATLVQPVGSPLSLECTVEGTSNPNLYWYRQAAGRGLQLLFYSVGIGQISSEVPQNLSASRPQDRQFILSSKKLLLSDSGFYLCAWSRESRSPLHFGNGTRLTVT.

The chain joins TRBV30 to TRBJ1-5, with a possible D match to TRBD1 (5 bases). CDR1 is GTSNPN and CDR2 is SVGIG in the germline V gene (reference sequence). This CDR3 is built from 15 residues. Deletions cut 1 base from V and 11 bases from J, with 21 bases between. The CDR3 DNA reads TGTGCCTGGAGTGGGGAGGGACTCGTCGGGAATGCCCAGCATTTT. It encodes CAWSGEGLVGNAQHF.

The chain employs TRBV10-1 and TRBJ2-1, with unresolved D. Per germline, CDR1 WNHNN and CDR2 SYGVQD (reference sequence). Trimming left V 2 bases short and J 5 bases short, with 4 bases between. The CDR3 has 12 amino acids. The DNA of the CDR3 is TGCGCCAGCAGTGAGAACCACAATGAGCAGTTCTTC. Encoded protein: CASSENHNEQFF.

V and J are TRBV11-2 and TRBJ2-5, with D possibly matching TRBD2 (5 bases). V dropped 1 base and J dropped 4 bases, with 19 bases sitting between them. This CDR3 region has 17 residues. Germline V gene data show CDR1 as SGHAT and CDR2 as FQNNGV. Here the CDR3 reads CASSLVTLLGLIETQYF. CDR3 in DNA: TGTGCCAGCAGCTTAGTAACCCTTCTCGGACTCATAGAGACCCAGTACTTC.

The rearrangement joins TRBV10-3 to TRBJ2-1; 11 bases agree with TRBD2. V lost 6 bases and J lost 4; bases outside the gene matches: 8. The germline V gene encodes CDR1 ENHRY and CDR2 SYGVKD. The CDR3 runs to 16 residues. CDR3 bases: TGTGCCATCAGCAGCCCGGGACTAGCGGTTTACAATGAGCAGTTCTTC. Its translation is CAISSPGLAVYNEQFF.

This clone was found once. The chain uses TRBV18 and TRBJ1-3, with TRBD1 as a possible D gene (5 bases). Germline values: CDR1 KGHSH, CDR2 LQKENI. V shed 2 bases and J shed 3 bases, with 11 bases lying between them. The CDR3 is 15 amino acids. The DNA for the CDR3 is TGTGCCAGCTCACCAAGGCAGGGTGTTGGAAACACCATATATTTT. Protein: CASSPRQGVGNTIYF. Together with reference TRBV18 and TRBJ1-3, the CDR3 gives the full variable domain: NAGVMQNPRHLVRRRGQEARLRCSPMKGHSHVYWYRQLPEEGLKFMVYLQKENIIDESGMPKERFSAEFPKEGPSILRIQQVVRGDSAAYFCASSPRQGVGNTIYFGEGSWLTVV.

The rearrangement joins TRBV10-2 to TRBJ2-6, with no clear D. Germline V gene sequence: CDR1 WSHSY, CDR2 SAAADI. V was pared by 3 bases and J by 0 bases, with 9 bases between. The CDR3 has 16 residues. The CDR3 DNA reads as TGCGCCAGCAGTGATCTCGGCAGCTCTGGGGCCAACGTCCTGACTTTC. Translation gives CASSDLGSSGANVLTF.

This clone was seen once. This chain uses TRBV19 with TRBJ2-4, with 7 bases fitting TRBD2. Germline loops: CDR1 LNHDA, CDR2 SQIVND (reference sequence). V lost 8 bases and J lost 0; bases outside the gene matches: 4. The CDR3 has 14 amino acids. This chain's CDR3 is CASLAAGAKNIQYF. The CDR3 DNA reads TGTGCCAGTCTAGCGGCAGGAGCCAAAAACATTCAGTACTTC.

This rearrangement joins TRBV28 to TRBJ1-5; unclear D gene. Trimming pared 4 bases from V and 5 bases from J, leaving 15 bases between. The CDR3 contains 15 residues. Germline values: CDR1 MDHEN, CDR2 SYDVKM. DNA for the CDR3: TGTGCCAGCAGTTCCTACCCCCGCCCCCATCAGCCCCAGCATTTT. This translates into CASSSYPRPHQPQHF.

The gene calls are TRBV10-3 and TRBJ2-1, with 7 nucleotides matching TRBD2. CDR1 is ENHRY, CDR2 SYGVKD, per germline. The CDR3 contains 13 residues. V was clipped by 9 bases and J by 4 bases; unmatched bases: 6. The CDR3 nucleotides read TGTGCCATTTCCGGGACTAATTACAATGAGCAGTTCTTC. Amino acids: CAISGTNYNEQFF.

Turning to this clone: This specimen includes other DNA sequences encoding the same CDR3. This chain connects TRBV30 to TRBJ2-7; possible D gene TRBD2, 7 bases. V lost 0 bases and J lost 7, with 16 bases in between. The CDR3 extends over 14 amino acids. CDR1 GTSNPN and CDR2 SVGIG come from the germline V gene (reference sequence). Here the CDR3 reads CAWSVGGGGTEQYF. The DNA of the CDR3 is TGTGCCTGGAGTGTAGGGGGGGGAGGGACAGAGCAGTACTTC. The full variable domain, rest sourced from reference TRBV30 and TRBJ2-7, is SQTIHQWPATLVQPVGSPLSLECTVEGTSNPNLYWYRQAAGRGLQLLFYSVGIGQISSEVPQNLSASRPQDRQFILSSKKLLLSDSGFYLCAWSVGGGGTEQYFGPGTRLTVT.

This clone was observed a few times. This rearrangement joins TRBV2 to TRBJ2-1; 11 bases agree with TRBD2. Trimming at V came to 5 bases and at J to 3 bases, leaving 3 bases not matched to a gene. From germline, CDR1 is SNHLY and CDR2 FYNNEI. CDR3 length: 15 amino acids. CDR3 DNA sequence: TGTGCCAGCAGTTCCCTAGCGGGGGGCTACAATGAGCAGTTCTTC. It is translated as CASSSLAGGYNEQFF.

This clone was counted between two and nine times. This chain links TRBV27 with TRBJ2-3; weak D call: TRBD2 (5 bases). The CDR3 runs to 14 residues. The V and J ends lost 3 bases and 2 bases respectively, with 9 bases between them. CDR1 and CDR2 (germline): MNHEY, SMNVEV (reference sequence). CDR3 DNA: TGTGCCAGCAGTTTTACGGGAATCACAGATACGCAGTATTTT. Translating gives CASSFTGITDTQYF.

This chain uses TRBV18 with TRBJ2-2, with 11 bases fitting TRBD2. The CDR3 has 15 amino acids. V shed 5 bases, J shed 5 bases, and the junction held 4 bases outside the gene matches. Germline assignment: CDR1 KGHSH and CDR2 LQKENI. This CDR3 is CASSFRTSGTGELFF. Written as DNA, the CDR3 is TGTGCCAGCTCATTCAGGACTAGCGGGACCGGGGAGCTGTTTTTT. Looking up the rest from reference TRBV18 and TRBJ2-2 gives the full variable domain: NAGVMQNPRHLVRRRGQEARLRCSPMKGHSHVYWYRQLPEEGLKFMVYLQKENIIDESGMPKERFSAEFPKEGPSILRIQQVVRGDSAAYFCASSFRTSGTGELFFGEGSRLTVL.

The chain carries TRBV5-6 and TRBJ2-5, with D perhaps TRBD1 (5 bases). Germline V CDR1 and CDR2: SGHDT, YYEEEE. The CDR3 sequence is 16 residues long. V was shortened by 1 base and J by 1 base, with 14 bases between the two germline ends. The CDR3 protein is CASSLLPRELQETQYF. CDR3 bases: TGTGCCAGCAGCTTGCTTCCCAGGGAACTCCAAGAGACCCAGTACTTC.

The chain is built from TRBV27 and TRBJ2-1, with 9 bases that match TRBD1. From germline, CDR1 is MNHEY and CDR2 SMNVEV (reference sequence). This CDR3 has 16 residues. With V trimmed by 5 bases and J by 4 bases, 9 bases remained unmatched. The DNA for the CDR3 is TGTGCCAGCAGTCTCCCCGACAGGGGGGGATACAATGAGCAGTTCTTC. This translates into CASSLPDRGGYNEQFF.